This T cell receptor (beta chain) was sequenced for a study of vaccination effects on CD4 cells after COVID-19. Study background: Two doses of BNT162b2 or mRNA-1273 vaccine were administered to participants. The two convalescent patients provided samples 16 days and one week before vaccination. Study-wide findings and caveats: Late after vaccination, infection- and vaccine-induced clones showed marked clonal contraction.

Using immunoSEQ multiplex PCR, the repertoire was profiled, and TCRdb retains in-frame clones only, with some absent. Among roughly 57,000 clones, 75% to 85% were seen once, and the ten largest hold 5.5%. This clone was detected a few times. Antigen specificity is unknown. The CDR3 consists of 17 residues. The V gene end was trimmed by 1 base and the J gene end by 3 bases; junction bases not matched to a gene: 10. CDR1 is LGHNA and CDR2 is YNFKEQ in the germline V gene. Viral peptide pool expansion of antigen-specific CD4+ T cells preceded sequencing in the ViraFEST assay. Scientists isolated CD4+ T cells after an approximately 9-day culture period ended. PCR showed that the person got SARS-CoV-2 infection at some point between March and December 2020. The researchers cultured fewer than 2.5 million PBMC per well with roughly 9.5 IU/ml IL-2 and about 10 ug/ml peptides.

This TCR was recovered from a human donor who had a prior SARS-CoV-2 infection. The chain combines TRBV4-2 with TRBJ2-7; TRBD2 matches at 9 bases. The specimen was CD4+ T cells from PBMCs cultured with HIV peptides, collected before COVID-19 vaccination. Subset specified: HIV-1 Nef peptide pool negative control/reference culture. The CDR3 DNA reads TGTGCCAGCAGCCAAGGCATAGCGGGAGACCCTTTCTACGAGCAGTACTTC. Translating it yields CASSQGIAGDPFYEQYF.